This record looks at one T cell receptor beta chain sequence and its context. The data are from a study of blood T cell repertoires in COVID-19. About the study: Collection of acute and convalescent COVID-19 samples took place in the United States, Italy and Spain.

In the original workflow: It was from reference gene primer amplification that nucleated cell counts were estimated. Assay: immunoSEQ multiplex PCR; the TCRdb copy retains only in-frame clones and omits some. V and J calls and clone size are given by that table; D and trimming were obtained from the DNA. The table records roughly 320,000 clones, approximately 86% of them present only once. The CDR3 has 15 residues. CDR1 MDHEN and CDR2 SYDVKM come from the germline V gene. V was clipped by 7 bases and J by 2 bases, with 15 bases between them. This sequence joins TRBV28 and TRBJ1-5; D is possibly TRBD1 (5 bases). The sample consisted of peripheral blood. The TCR was taken from a man aged 70 or older with acute or convalescent COVID-19. CDR3 sequence reads: CASMSGKRGNQPQHF. The DNA for the CDR3 is TGTGCCAGCATGTCAGGGAAGCGGGGCAATCAGCCCCAGCATTTT.